This TCR beta chain was sequenced during a study of Graves' ophthalmopathy and Graves' hyperthyroidism. RNA served as the template for amplifying TCR beta CDR3 regions. The workflow started with a first-round RT-PCR run with HTBI primers and then moved on to a second-round multiplex PCR. TCRdb used MiXCR to reprocess the multiplex PCR reads, holding one entry per CDR3 protein. The sample has a few hundred thousand distinct CDR3 sequences; approximately 37% are singletons. This clonotype was seen only a few times. Sequencing input: peripheral blood or thyroid tissue (not recorded which). The clonotype comes from an adult man with Graves' hyperthyroidism.

The CDR3: CASSEGPGGPGEQYF. CDR3 coding DNA: TGCGCCAGCAGTGAGGGTCCTGGGGGTCCGGGAGAGCAGTACTTC. The rearrangement links TRBV10-1 to TRBJ2-7; D is perhaps TRBD1 or TRBD2 (5 bases each). The ends were cut back, 2 bases at V and 7 bases at J, with 18 bases in the middle. The V gene's germline CDR1 is WNHNN and CDR2 SYGVQD (reference sequence). The CDR3 consists of 15 residues.